This T cell receptor beta chain was obtained from a study of blood T cell repertoires in COVID-19. Study context: Samples came from the United States, Italy and Spain, spanning acute and convalescent COVID-19. PBMCs, B-cell-depleted T cells, or T cells provided the cDNA or gDNA that made up the material.

Losses at the gene ends were 0 bases for V and 7 bases for J; bases not matched to a gene: 12. The CDR3 has 17 residues. Germline lookup yields CDR1 SGHNT and CDR2 YYREEE (reference sequence). Study processing details: Scientists estimated how many nucleated cells there were by amplifying reference gene primers. Libraries were prepared by immunoSEQ multiplex PCR; TCRdb keeps only in-frame clonotypes and omits some of them. D and trimming were read from the DNA, whereas the V and J calls and clone size are those reported in that table. The repertoire includes some 96,000 clones, around 86% of them detected once, and 10% sits in the top ten.

The chain employs TRBV5-4 and TRBJ2-3; 9 positions agree with TRBD2. The sequencing input was peripheral blood. The sequence was collected from a man aged 50 to 59 with acute or convalescent COVID-19. The CDR3 nucleotides read TGTGCCAGCAGCTTGGCCGTGACTAGCGGAATCCGGAATACGCAGTATTTT. Translating it yields CASSLAVTSGIRNTQYF.